The 5 T cell receptor beta chains below all came from one sample that was sequenced in a study of blood T cell repertoires in COVID-19. This table comes from immunoSEQ multiplex PCR, and its TCRdb copy is limited to in-frame clones, with some not included. The sample has more than 110,000 clones, 70% to 80% seen once. The sequencing sample was made of peripheral blood. The receptors were gathered from a man aged 55 to 70 with acute or convalescent COVID-19.

This chain joins TRBV4-2 and TRBJ2-5, with 12 bases that match TRBD2. Germline V CDR1 and CDR2: LGHNA, YNFKEQ. This CDR3 comprises 17 residues. The ends lost 1 base at V and 4 bases at J; junction bases unmatched: 7. The CDR3 here is CASSQGSSGRGRETQYF. CDR3 DNA: TGTGCCAGCAGCCAAGGATCTAGCGGGAGGGGTCGAGAGACCCAGTACTTC.

This clone was detected only once. This sequence joins TRBV24-1 and TRBJ2-3, with D maybe TRBD1 (6 bases). The CDR3 runs 16 residues. Trimming shortened V by 5 bases and J by 6 bases, and 20 bases separated the two germline ends. In germline, CDR1 is KGHDR, CDR2 SFDVKD. CDR3 in DNA: TGTGCCACCAGTGGACGACAGGACCCCGCTTTTGATACGCAGTATTTT. Amino acids: CATSGRQDPAFDTQYF.

V gene TRBV5-4 combines with J gene TRBJ2-1; 10 nucleotides line up with TRBD1. This CDR3 has 15 amino acids. J gave up 4 bases and V 3 bases, and 4 bases lay outside the gene matches. Germline CDR1 is SGHNT and CDR2 is YYREEE (reference sequence). The CDR3 protein is CASSSGTGDYNEQFF. CDR3 DNA: TGTGCCAGCAGCTCCGGGACAGGGGATTACAATGAGCAGTTCTTC. Full variable domain (outside the CDR3, taken from reference TRBV5-4 and TRBJ2-1): ETGVTQSPTHLIKTRGQQVTLRCSSQSGHNTVSWYQQALGQGPQFIFQYYREEENGRGNFPPRFSGLQFPNYSSELNVNALELDDSALYLCASSSGTGDYNEQFFGPGTRLTVL.

There are a few counts of this clone. The junction differs from germline at one of its ends, possibly a read error. The J gene is TRBJ1-4, the V gene TRBV6-5; 7 nucleotides match TRBD1. From germline, CDR1 is MNHEY and CDR2 SVGAGI. The CDR3 loop spans 15 amino acids. CDR3 amino acids: CASSYSGTADEKLFF. CDR3 coding DNA: TGTGCCAGCAGCTACTCCGGGACAGCGGATGAAAAACTGTTTTTT.

This clone was counted a few times. The chain carries TRBV5-1 and TRBJ2-2, with TRBD2 as a possible D gene (5 bases). Trimming cost V 3 bases and J 0 bases, with 15 bases left between them. The CDR3 covers 17 residues. Germline V gives CDR1 SGHRS, CDR2 YFSETQ. The CDR3: CASSYQEAGTNTGELFF. The CDR3 DNA reads TGCGCCAGCAGCTATCAGGAGGCTGGAACGAACACCGGGGAGCTGTTTTTT.